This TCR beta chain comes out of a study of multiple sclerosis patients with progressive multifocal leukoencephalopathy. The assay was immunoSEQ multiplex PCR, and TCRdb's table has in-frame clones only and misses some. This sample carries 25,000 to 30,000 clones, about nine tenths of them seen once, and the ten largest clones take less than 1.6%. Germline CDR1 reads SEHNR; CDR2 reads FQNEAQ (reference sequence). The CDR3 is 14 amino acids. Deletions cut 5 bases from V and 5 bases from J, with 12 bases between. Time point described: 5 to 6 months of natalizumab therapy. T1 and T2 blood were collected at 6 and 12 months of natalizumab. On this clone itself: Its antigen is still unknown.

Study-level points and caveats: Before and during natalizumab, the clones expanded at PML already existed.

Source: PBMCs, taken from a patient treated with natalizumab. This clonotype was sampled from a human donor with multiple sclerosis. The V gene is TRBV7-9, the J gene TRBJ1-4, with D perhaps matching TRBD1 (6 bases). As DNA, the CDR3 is TGTGCCAGCAGCCCGGACAGAGCCAATGAAAAACTGTTTTTT. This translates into CASSPDRANEKLFF.